This entry concerns a single T cell receptor beta chain. This specimen comes from a study of cytomegalovirus exposure and HLA in healthy donors. PCR used 60 Vbeta primers and 13 Jbeta primers. Some clones are missing from TCRdb's copy, which holds only in-frame ones; the method was immunoSEQ multiplex PCR. There are 150,000 to 200,000 clones in the sample; about four fifths occur only once, and 2% to 3% lies in the top ten. V was trimmed by 0 bases and J by 8 bases, leaving 8 bases between them. The CDR3 is made up of 13 amino acids. Germline V gene lookup returns CDR1 SGHRS and CDR2 YFSETQ. The source of this sequence is a woman between 50 and 59 years old in good health and CMV-seropositive. Sequencing was done on a sample of PBMCs. The rearrangement links TRBV5-1 to TRBJ1-4, with D unresolved. CDR3 residues: CASSLAPTEKLFF. CDR3 nucleotides: TGCGCCAGCAGCTTGGCGCCTACGGAAAAACTGTTTTTT. The complete variable domain, with remaining parts taken from reference TRBV5-1 and TRBJ1-4, reads KAGVTQTPRYLIKTRGQQVTLSCSPISGHRSVSWYQQTPGQGLQFLFEYFSETQRNKGNFPGRFSGRQFSNSRSEMNVSTLELGDSALYLCASSLAPTEKLFFGSGTQLSVL.